This TCR beta chain was retrieved from a study of OX40 agonist ivuxolimab in advanced cancers. In the study overall: Hepatocellular carcinoma, melanoma, renal cell or head and neck cancer was diagnosed in the dose-escalation patients. One hepatocellular carcinoma and two cutaneous melanoma patients partially responded. General study results and limits: Partial responders at 0.1-3.0 mg/kg had among the lowest clonal expansion. The mean number of expanded clones was higher in CD8+ T cells than in CD4+.

This clone showed up just a few times. Its antigen remains unidentified. Repertoires were generated with immunoSEQ multiplex PCR, while TCRdb's copy carries only in-frame clones and drops some. This table holds about 68,000 clones, around 83% found once. V lost 4 bases to trimming and J lost 1 base, with 15 bases between them. The germline gives CDR1 SGDLS, CDR2 YYNGEE. The CDR3 contains 17 residues. Sequenced here: CD4+ or CD8+ T cells sorted from blood, sampled in a trial of the OX40 agonist ivuxolimab. The rearrangement joins TRBV9 to TRBJ1-6; no clear D gene. The receptor was derived from an adult with an advanced solid tumor such as melanoma, head and neck, liver or kidney cancer. Here the CDR3 DNA reads TGTGCCAGCAGCAAGCAGACGGCAGCATCCTATAATTCACCCCTCCACTTT. Its protein product is CASSKQTAASYNSPLHF.